This T cell receptor (beta chain) was identified in a study of blood T cell repertoires in COVID-19. Study summary: Samples taken during acute and convalescent COVID-19 were collected in the United States, Italy and Spain. In each case, the material was cDNA or gDNA derived from T cells, B-cell-depleted T cells, or PBMCs.

This clone was seen more than once but under ten times. In the original processing: Nucleated cell number was recorded as an estimate derived from reference gene primer amplification. Some clones are missing from TCRdb's copy, which holds only in-frame ones; the method was immunoSEQ multiplex PCR. For V, J and clone size, that table is used; D and trimming come from the DNA. The sample lists about 180,000 clones, roughly nine tenths occurring once. The origin of this receptor is a man younger than 35 who had recovered from COVID-19. Input material: peripheral blood.

In DNA, the CDR3 is TGTGCCTGGAGTGTACGTCGGGACAATGAGCAGTTCTTC. Protein product: CAWSVRRDNEQFF. The V and J genes are TRBV30 and TRBJ2-1; D uncertain. Germline values: CDR1 GTSNPN, CDR2 SVGIG (reference sequence). CDR3 length equals 13 residues. The V end was cut by 0 bases, the J end by 5 bases, with 8 bases between.